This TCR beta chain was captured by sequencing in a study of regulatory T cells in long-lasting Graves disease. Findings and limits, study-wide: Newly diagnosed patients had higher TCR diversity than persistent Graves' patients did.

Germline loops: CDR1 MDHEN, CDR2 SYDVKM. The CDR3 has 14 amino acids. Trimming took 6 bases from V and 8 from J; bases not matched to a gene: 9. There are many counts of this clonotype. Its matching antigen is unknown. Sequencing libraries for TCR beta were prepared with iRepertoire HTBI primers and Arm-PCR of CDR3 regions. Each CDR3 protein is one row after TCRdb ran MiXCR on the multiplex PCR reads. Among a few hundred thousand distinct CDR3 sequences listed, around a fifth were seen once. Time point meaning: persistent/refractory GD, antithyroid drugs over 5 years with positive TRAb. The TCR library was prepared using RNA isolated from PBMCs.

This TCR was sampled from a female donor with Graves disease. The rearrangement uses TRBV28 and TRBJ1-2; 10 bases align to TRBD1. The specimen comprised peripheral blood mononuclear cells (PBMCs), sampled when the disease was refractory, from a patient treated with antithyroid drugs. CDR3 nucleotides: TGTGCCAGCAGCTTTGGGGGGACAGGGGAAGGCTACACCTTC. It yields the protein CASSFGGTGEGYTF.